Given below is one T cell receptor beta chain in context. The data are from a study of blood T cell repertoires in COVID-19. Study-level background: COVID-19 samples from acute and convalescent phases originated in the United States, Italy and Spain. The cDNA or gDNA used as material had been derived from T cells, B-cell-depleted T cells, or PBMCs.

Original methodology: Counts of nucleated cells, estimated from reference gene primer amplification, were obtained. Only in-frame clones appear in the TCRdb table, and some are missing; sequencing was by immunoSEQ multiplex PCR. V, J and clone size derive from that table, while D and trimming were established from the DNA sequence. In the table there are about 27,000 clones, about four fifths of which are singletons. V dropped 10 bases and J dropped 6; count of bases not matched to a gene: 5. This CDR3 comprises 13 residues. Germline CDR1 and CDR2: WNHNN and SYGVQD (reference sequence). The sequence came from a woman of 80 years or more with acute or convalescent COVID-19. The chain links TRBV10-1 to TRBJ1-4, with TRBD1 matching over 10 bases. The material sequenced was peripheral blood. DNA for the CDR3: TGCGCCAACCCGGGACAGGGGTATGAAAAACTGTTTTTT. As protein: CANPGQGYEKLFF.